This T cell receptor (beta chain) was identified in a study of CD8 T cells in Susac syndrome. Study overall: Sequenced Susac syndrome patients included six with clinically active disease and eight in remission. When blood was drawn, the patients with Susac syndrome were therapy-naive, on corticosteroids, or on intravenous immunoglobulin alone. General study findings and limits: As acknowledged by the study, its TCR sequencing and HLA analysis included a relatively small number of individuals.

CDR1 is DFQATT, CDR2 SNEGSKA, per germline (reference sequence). The CDR3 is 13 amino acids. The ends were cut back, 3 bases at V and 4 bases at J, with 12 bases in the middle. Concerning this clonotype: Its antigen is unknown.

An amount of RNA that ranged from 0.5 to 1 ug was reverse transcribed with random hexamers. TCRdb passed the immunoSEQ multiplex PCR reads through MiXCR, listing each CDR3 protein once. The sample lists roughly 150,000 distinct CDR3 sequences; approximately 95% were seen once. The sequencing sample was made of CD4+ T cells from PBMCs. The clonotype was recovered from a human donor with Susac syndrome. The chain is built from TRBV20-1 and TRBJ1-2; TRBD1 might be the D (5 bases). The CDR3 here is CSASMQGVYGYTF. For the CDR3, the DNA is TGCAGTGCTAGTATGCAGGGTGTCTATGGCTACACCTTC.